These 5 T cell receptor beta chains share one sample of origin, sequenced in a study of molecular identifiers for immune sequencing clone quantification. TCRdb reprocessed the PCR reads with MiXCR, giving one entry per CDR3 protein. The table lists over 55,000 distinct CDR3 sequences, over 15% of them singletons. Material for sequencing was naive CD8+ T cells from blood, with Jurkat cell RNA spiked in. Sample subset: FACS-sorted CD8+CD4-CCR7+CD45RA+ naive T cells. The origin of the receptors is a human donor in good health. Some libraries in this study had Jurkat cell RNA spiked in.

This clonotype came up once. This may be a read error, as it is one base from a much larger clone. The V gene is TRBV7-6, the J gene TRBJ2-5; the D gene is possibly TRBD1 (5 bases). Germline-derived CDR1 and CDR2 are SGHVS and FNYEAQ. Trimming removed 8 bases from V and 0 bases from J, with 16 bases in between. The CDR3 extends over 15 amino acids. In DNA form, the CDR3 reads TGTGCCAGCGGCCCAGACAGTTCGTACCAAGAGACCCAGTACTTC. As protein: CASGPDSSYQETQYF.

Comments on this clonotype: This may be a read error, as it is one base from a much larger clone. The V gene is TRBV27, the J gene TRBJ2-7, with D possibly being TRBD2 (5 bases). Germline CDR1 is MNHEY and CDR2 is SMNVEV (reference sequence). The CDR3 consists of 13 residues. The CDR3 loop reads CACSFPGGYEQYF. DNA for the CDR3: TGTGCCTGCAGTTTTCCCGGAGGATACGAGCAGTACTTC.

At least ten counts were recorded for this clonotype. The rearrangement joins TRBV12-3 or TRBV12-4 to TRBJ2-7, with D perhaps TRBD1 (6 bases). Trimming took off 5 bases at V and 0 bases at J, with 14 bases between the two ends. The CDR3 contains 15 residues. DNA of the CDR3: TGTGCCAGCAGTCTAGAGGACAGAAGCTCCTACGAGCAGTACTTC. It specifies CASSLEDRSSYEQYF.

This clonotype has ten or more counts. The chain couples TRBV4-1 to TRBJ2-7; 9 nucleotides agree with TRBD1. Germline loops: CDR1 MGHRA, CDR2 YSYEKL. V was clipped by 0 bases and J by 3 bases; unmatched bases: 6. The CDR3 runs to 16 residues. As DNA, the CDR3 is TGCGCCAGCAGCCAAGATCATGGGACAGGGATCTACGAGCAGTACTTC. It specifies CASSQDHGTGIYEQYF.

This clonotype was observed a handful of times. The chain combines TRBV20-1 with TRBJ2-7; 9 bases agree with TRBD1. The J segment lost 9 bases and the V segment lost 3 bases, leaving 9 bases of the junction unmatched. Germline CDR1 DFQATT, CDR2 SNEGSKA (reference sequence). This CDR3 spans 13 amino acids. The CDR3 DNA sequence: TGCAGTGCTAGTTGGGACAGGGCGACCGTGCAGTACTTC. Translated: CSASWDRATVQYF.